These 3 T cell receptor beta chains were sequenced from one sample in a study of CD8 T cells in ankylosing spondylitis. Study-level findings and limits: Ankylosing spondylitis blood appeared to carry a characteristic TCR beta motif of several highly homologous variants.

TCRdb independently ran MiXCR on the 5' RACE reads; one entry per CDR3 protein. The repertoire holds about 540,000 distinct CDR3 sequences, with approximately 11% as singletons. These receptors have no known antigen. Sequenced material: blood, either unsorted or a sorted T cell fraction (not recorded which). All receptors come from a male donor with ankylosing spondylitis.

This clonotype showed up many times. V and J are TRBV5-8 and TRBJ2-1; D perhaps matches TRBD2 (6 bases). The CDR3 is made up of 15 amino acids. Trimming removed 4 bases from V and 5 bases from J, with 16 bases in between. Germline values: CDR1 SGHTS, CDR2 YDEGEE. The CDR3 bases are TGTGCCAGCAGCCGAGCGCAGCGGAGGGACAATGAGCAGTTCTTC. Translation gives CASSRAQRRDNEQFF.

This clonotype was picked up one time. The V call is TRBV20-1, the J call TRBJ1-5; 8 nucleotides align to TRBD1. This CDR3 has 18 residues. Germline CDR1 and CDR2: DFQATT and SNEGSKA (reference sequence). Germline trimming cut 6 bases from V and 2 bases from J; bases unmatched to any gene: 18. CDR3 sequence: CSAIRTGMAERGNQPQHF. CDR3 in DNA: TGCAGTGCGATAAGGACAGGGATGGCTGAGAGGGGCAATCAGCCCCAGCATTTT.

The chain is built from TRBV20-1 and TRBJ2-5, with TRBD2 matching over 7 bases. CDR1 and CDR2 (germline): DFQATT, SNEGSKA (reference sequence). There are 16 residues in the CDR3. The trim removed 4 bases at V and 1 base at J, leaving 12 bases unmatched. The CDR3 reads CSATHPSGTTQETQYF. CDR3 nucleotide sequence: TGCAGTGCTACCCATCCTTCCGGGACTACCCAAGAGACCCAGTACTTC.